This T cell receptor beta chain was captured by sequencing in a study of blood T cell repertoires in COVID-19. Study as a whole: Acute-phase and convalescent COVID-19 samples originated in the United States, Italy and Spain. PBMCs, B-cell-depleted T cells, or T cells were the source of the cDNA or gDNA that made up the material.

Methods used by the authors: It was from reference gene primer amplification that nucleated cell counts were estimated. Clones were sequenced by immunoSEQ multiplex PCR, and TCRdb holds only the in-frame ones, with some missing. V and J calls and clone size follow that table, whereas D and trimming were derived from the DNA. This sample has tens of thousands of clones, with 85% to 90% found just once. The CDR3 has 11 amino acids. Germline V CDR1 and CDR2: SEHNR, FQNEAQ (reference sequence). The germline V and J ends were trimmed by 8 bases and 4 bases, with 5 bases remaining between them. The sample comprised peripheral blood. The sequence derives from a man aged 45-65 years with active COVID-19. The gene calls are TRBV7-9 and TRBJ2-2; D gene ambiguous. In DNA, the CDR3 is TGTGCCAGCTTCGTCACCGGGGAGCTGTTTTTT. Translated: CASFVTGELFF.